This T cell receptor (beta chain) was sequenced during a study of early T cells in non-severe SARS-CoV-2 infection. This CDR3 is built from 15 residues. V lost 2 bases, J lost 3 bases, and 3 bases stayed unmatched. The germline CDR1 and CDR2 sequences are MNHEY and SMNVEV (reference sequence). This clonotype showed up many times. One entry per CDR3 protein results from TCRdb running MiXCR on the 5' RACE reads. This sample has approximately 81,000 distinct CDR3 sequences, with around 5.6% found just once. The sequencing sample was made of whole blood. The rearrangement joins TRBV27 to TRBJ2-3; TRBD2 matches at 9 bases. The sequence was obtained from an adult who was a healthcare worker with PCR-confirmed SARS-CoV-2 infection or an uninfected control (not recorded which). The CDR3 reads CASSLSGGTTDTQYF. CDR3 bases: TGTGCCAGCAGTTTAAGCGGGGGGACGACAGATACGCAGTATTTT.